The subject of this entry is one TCR beta chain. The sample belongs to a study of blood T cell repertoires in COVID-19. Authors' processing steps: Amplification with reference gene primers provided the estimates of nucleated cell counts. The protocol was immunoSEQ multiplex PCR, while the TCRdb copy is restricted to in-frame clones and leaves out a portion. V and J calls plus clone size are reproduced from that table; the DNA served to infer D and trimming. Of about half a million clones in the sample, roughly nine tenths were seen once. Those enrolled in Seattle joined during active infection and were followed longitudinally afterward. Trimming took 6 bases from V and 4 from J, leaving 15 bases between them. There are 14 residues in the CDR3. Germline CDR1 is LNHDA and CDR2 is SQIVND (reference sequence).

The genes are TRBV19 and TRBJ1-2; D gene uncertain. Sequences were obtained from peripheral blood. This TCR derives from a man aged 18 to 30 with COVID-19, enrolled during active disease. The CDR3 region is CASRREGLSYGYTF. For the CDR3, the DNA is TGTGCCAGTAGGAGAGAGGGATTATCCTATGGCTACACCTTC.